This TCR beta chain was sequenced in a study of blood T cell repertoires in COVID-19. Study background: In each case, the material was cDNA or gDNA derived from T cells, B-cell-depleted T cells, or PBMCs.

CDR1 and CDR2 (germline): GTSNPN, SVGIG (reference sequence). V shed 2 bases and J shed 2 bases, with 15 bases lying between them. The CDR3 consists of 15 residues. Adults between about 18 and 89 years of age took part from about 24 US areas. Clinical histories supplied by participants themselves formed the basis of cohort assignment. Source study methods: Nucleated cell counts were estimated from reference gene primer amplification. Sequencing was performed with immunoSEQ multiplex PCR; in TCRdb, only in-frame clones are kept and a portion is missing. D and trimming come from the DNA, and the V and J calls and clone size come from that table. This table holds about 250,000 clones, roughly 85% found once. This clone was counted once.

V gene TRBV30 combines with J gene TRBJ1-2, with D maybe TRBD1 (6 bases). Specimen: PBMCs or T cells enriched from blood (not recorded which). The sequence was obtained from a woman aged 50 to 60 with acute COVID-19. CDR3 sequence reads: CAWSPAGQPNYGYTF. CDR3 nucleotide sequence: TGTGCCTGGAGTCCGGCCGGACAGCCCAACTATGGCTACACCTTC.